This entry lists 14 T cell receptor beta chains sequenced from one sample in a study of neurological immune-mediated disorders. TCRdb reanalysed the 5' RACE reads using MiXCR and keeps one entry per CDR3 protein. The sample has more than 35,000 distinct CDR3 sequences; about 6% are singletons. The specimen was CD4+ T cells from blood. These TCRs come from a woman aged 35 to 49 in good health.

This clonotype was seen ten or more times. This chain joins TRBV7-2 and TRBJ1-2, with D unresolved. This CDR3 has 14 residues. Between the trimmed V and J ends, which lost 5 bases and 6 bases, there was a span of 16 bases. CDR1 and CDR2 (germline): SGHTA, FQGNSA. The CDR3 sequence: CASSRTGSLDGYTF. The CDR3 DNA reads TGTGCCAGCAGCCGGACCGGGAGTCTTGATGGCTACACCTTC.

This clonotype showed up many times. The CDR3 region has the DNA TGTGCCAGCAGCCAGTCCAGGGAGAGAACCGGTACCGGGGAGCTGTTTTTT. It yields the protein CASSQSRERTGTGELFF. V usage is TRBV3-1 and J usage is TRBJ2-2; D may be TRBD1 or TRBD2 (5 bases each). The CDR3 loop spans 17 amino acids. In germline, CDR1 is LGHDT, CDR2 YNNKEL (reference sequence). Trimming took 3 bases from V and 5 from J, leaving 19 bases between them. The whole variable domain, filled in from reference TRBV3-1 and TRBJ2-2, reads DTAVSQTPKYLVTQMGNDKSIKCEQNLGHDTMYWYKQDSKKFLKIMFSYNNKELIINETVPNRFSPKSPDKAHLNLHINSLELGDSAVYFCASSQSRERTGTGELFFGEGSRLTVL.

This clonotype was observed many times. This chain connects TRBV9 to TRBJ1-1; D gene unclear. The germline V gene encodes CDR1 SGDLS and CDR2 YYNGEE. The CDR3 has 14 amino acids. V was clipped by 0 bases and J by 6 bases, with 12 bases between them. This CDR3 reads CASSVDWNQAEAFF. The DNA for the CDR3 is TGTGCCAGCAGCGTAGATTGGAATCAGGCTGAAGCTTTCTTT.

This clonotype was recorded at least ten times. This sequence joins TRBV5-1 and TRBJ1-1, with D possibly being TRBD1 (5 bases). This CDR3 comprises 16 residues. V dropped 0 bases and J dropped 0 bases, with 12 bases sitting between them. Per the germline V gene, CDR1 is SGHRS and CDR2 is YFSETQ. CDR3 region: CASSLDPGPMNTEAFF. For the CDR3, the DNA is TGCGCCAGCAGCTTGGATCCGGGGCCGATGAACACTGAAGCTTTCTTT.

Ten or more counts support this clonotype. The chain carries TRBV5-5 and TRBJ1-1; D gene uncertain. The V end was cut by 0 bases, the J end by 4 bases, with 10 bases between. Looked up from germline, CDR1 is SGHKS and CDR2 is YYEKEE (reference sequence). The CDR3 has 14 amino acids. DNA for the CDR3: TGTGCCAGCAGCTTGGTGGGGAGGGCCACTGAAGCTTTCTTT. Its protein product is CASSLVGRATEAFF.

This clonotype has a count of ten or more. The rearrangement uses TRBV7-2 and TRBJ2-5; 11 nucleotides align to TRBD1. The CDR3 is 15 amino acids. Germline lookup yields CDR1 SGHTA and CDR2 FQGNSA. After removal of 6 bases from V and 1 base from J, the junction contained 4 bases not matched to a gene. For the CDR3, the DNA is TGTGCCAGCAGAGGGACAGGGGGACCCCAAGAGACCCAGTACTTC. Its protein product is CASRGTGGPQETQYF.

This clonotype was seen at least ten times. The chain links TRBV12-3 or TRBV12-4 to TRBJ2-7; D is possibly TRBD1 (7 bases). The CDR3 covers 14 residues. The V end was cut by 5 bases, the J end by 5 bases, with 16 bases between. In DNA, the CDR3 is TGTGCCAGCAGTGGGACAGTACGGAGGGACGAGCAGTACTTC. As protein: CASSGTVRRDEQYF.

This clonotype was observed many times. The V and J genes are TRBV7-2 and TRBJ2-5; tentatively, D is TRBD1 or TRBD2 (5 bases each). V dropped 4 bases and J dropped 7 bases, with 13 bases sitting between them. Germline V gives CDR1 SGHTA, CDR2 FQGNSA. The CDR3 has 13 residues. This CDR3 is CASSWGRDGTQYF. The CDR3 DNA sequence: TGTGCCAGCAGCTGGGGACGAGACGGGACCCAGTACTTC.

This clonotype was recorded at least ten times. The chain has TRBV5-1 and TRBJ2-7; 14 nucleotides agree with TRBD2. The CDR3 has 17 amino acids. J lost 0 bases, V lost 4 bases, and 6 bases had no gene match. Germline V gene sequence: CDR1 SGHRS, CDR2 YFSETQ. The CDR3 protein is CASSGGLAGVPSYEQYF. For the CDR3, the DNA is TGCGCCAGCAGCGGGGGACTAGCGGGAGTCCCCTCCTACGAGCAGTACTTC. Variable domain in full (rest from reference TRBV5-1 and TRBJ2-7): KAGVTQTPRYLIKTRGQQVTLSCSPISGHRSVSWYQQTPGQGLQFLFEYFSETQRNKGNFPGRFSGRQFSNSRSEMNVSTLELGDSALYLCASSGGLAGVPSYEQYFGPGTRLTVT.

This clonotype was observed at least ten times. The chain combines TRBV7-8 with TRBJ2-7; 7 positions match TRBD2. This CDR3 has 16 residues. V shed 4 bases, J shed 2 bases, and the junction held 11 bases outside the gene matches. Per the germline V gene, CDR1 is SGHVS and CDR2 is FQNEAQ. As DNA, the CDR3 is TGTGCCAGCAGCTCCGGCCTCCTAGCGGTCACCTACGAGCAGTACTTC. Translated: CASSSGLLAVTYEQYF.

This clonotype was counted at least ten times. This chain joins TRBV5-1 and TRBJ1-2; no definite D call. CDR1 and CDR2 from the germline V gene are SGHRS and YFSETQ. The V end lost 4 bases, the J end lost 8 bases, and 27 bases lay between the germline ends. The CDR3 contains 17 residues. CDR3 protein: CASSEAGSGFTAGGYTF. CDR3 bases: TGCGCCAGCAGCGAGGCCGGGTCCGGTTTTACCGCGGGGGGCTACACCTTC.

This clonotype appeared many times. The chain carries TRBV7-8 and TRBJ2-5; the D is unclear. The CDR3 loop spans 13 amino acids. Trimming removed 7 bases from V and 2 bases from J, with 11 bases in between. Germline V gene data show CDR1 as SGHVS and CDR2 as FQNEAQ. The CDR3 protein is CASIPFEQETQYF. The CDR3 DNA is TGTGCCAGCATTCCCTTTGAGCAAGAGACCCAGTACTTC.

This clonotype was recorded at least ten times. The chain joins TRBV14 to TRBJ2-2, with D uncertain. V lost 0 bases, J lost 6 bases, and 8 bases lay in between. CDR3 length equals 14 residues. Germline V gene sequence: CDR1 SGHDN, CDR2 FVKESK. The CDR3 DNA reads TGTGCCAGCAGCCAAGATCTGGGTCCCGGGGAGCTGTTTTTT. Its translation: CASSQDLGPGELFF. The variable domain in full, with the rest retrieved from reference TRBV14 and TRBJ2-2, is EAGVTQFPSHSVIEKGQTVTLRCDPISGHDNLYWYRRVMGKEIKFLLHFVKESKQDESGMPNNRFLAERTGGTYSTLKVQPAELEDSGVYFCASSQDLGPGELFFGEGSRLTVL.

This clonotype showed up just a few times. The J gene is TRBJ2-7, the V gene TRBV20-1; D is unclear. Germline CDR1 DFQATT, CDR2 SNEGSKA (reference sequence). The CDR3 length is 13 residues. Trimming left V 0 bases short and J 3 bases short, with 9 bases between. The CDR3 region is CSARDPVDYEQYF. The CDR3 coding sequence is TGCAGTGCTAGAGATCCGGTGGACTACGAGCAGTACTTC.